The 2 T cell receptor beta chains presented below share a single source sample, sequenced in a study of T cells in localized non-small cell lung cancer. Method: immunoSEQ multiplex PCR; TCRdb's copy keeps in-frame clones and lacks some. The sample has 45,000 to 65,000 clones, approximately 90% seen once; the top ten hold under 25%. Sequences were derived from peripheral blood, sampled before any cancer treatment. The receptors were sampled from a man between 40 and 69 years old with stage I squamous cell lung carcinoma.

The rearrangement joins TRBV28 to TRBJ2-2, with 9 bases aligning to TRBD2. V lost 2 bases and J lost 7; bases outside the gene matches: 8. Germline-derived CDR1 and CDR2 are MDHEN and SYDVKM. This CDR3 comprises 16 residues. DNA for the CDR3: TGTGCCAGCAGTTTACTAAGATTAGCGGGAGTCGGGGAGCTGTTTTTT. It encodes CASSLLRLAGVGELFF.

Written as DNA, the CDR3 is TGTGCCAGCAGTTACTCAACGGGGCGCATAGAGACCCAGTACTTC. Amino acid sequence: CASSYSTGRIETQYF. The chain carries TRBV6-5 and TRBJ2-5; D may be TRBD1 or TRBD2 (5 bases each). CDR3 length: 15 residues. Germline V gives CDR1 MNHEY, CDR2 SVGAGI. V gave up 0 bases and J gave up 4 bases, with 12 bases separating them.